The next 25 T cell receptor beta chains were all read from a single sample in a study of a mutant IDH1 vaccine in newly diagnosed glioma. These TCRs' antigens remain unknown. Assay used: immunoSEQ multiplex PCR; TCRdb lists only in-frame clones, some missing. The table lists over 35,000 clones, around 81% of them singletons. The sample's time point: week 23, last vaccination. Each dose of the vaccine consisted of 300 ug of mutant IDH1 20-mer peptide, with topical imiquimod. The sequences come from PBMCs, collected from a glioma patient whose treatment included an IDH1 peptide vaccine. The receptors come from a man in his forties or fifties with glioma.

The rearrangement uses TRBV15 and TRBJ2-7, with a weak D call TRBD1 (5 bases). Per germline, CDR1 LNHNV and CDR2 YYDKDF (reference sequence). This CDR3 contains 15 residues. With 1 base removed from V and 4 bases from J, the gap between germline ends came to 14 bases. CDR3 sequence (DNA): TGTGCCACCAGCAGAGGGGAAGGGGATGTGTACGAGCAGTACTTC. Its protein is CATSRGEGDVYEQYF.

The V call is TRBV2, the J call TRBJ2-1, with a possible D match to TRBD2 (5 bases). CDR3 length equals 11 residues. CDR1 is SNHLY, CDR2 FYNNEI, per germline. Trimming shortened V by 2 bases and J by 13 bases, and 9 bases separated the two germline ends. CDR3 amino acids: CASSELLGQFF. CDR3 DNA: TGTGCCAGCAGTGAATTACTAGGACAGTTCTTC.

There are a few counts of this clone. This sequence joins TRBV25-1 and TRBJ1-1; D unresolved. Germline CDR1 and CDR2: MGHDK and SYGVNS. Deletions cut 6 bases from V and 6 bases from J, with 14 bases between. The CDR3 extends over 13 amino acids. The CDR3: CASRAAGRPEAFF. The DNA for the CDR3 is TGTGCCAGCAGGGCCGCCGGGCGGCCTGAAGCTTTCTTT.

The chain is built from TRBV4-1 and TRBJ1-4, with a possible D match to TRBD1 (5 bases). Between the trimmed V and J ends, which lost 1 base and 0 bases, there was a span of 12 bases. The CDR3 extends over 17 amino acids. Germline lookup yields CDR1 MGHRA and CDR2 YSYEKL. CDR3 amino acids: CASSQAGGVPTNEKLFF. In DNA, the CDR3 is TGCGCCAGCAGCCAAGCTGGGGGGGTACCAACTAATGAAAAACTGTTTTTT.

The chain couples TRBV5-1 to TRBJ1-2, with D maybe TRBD1 (5 bases). Trimming removed 4 bases from V and 0 bases from J, with 10 bases in between. The germline CDR1 and CDR2 sequences are SGHRS and YFSETQ. The length of the CDR3 is 14 residues. DNA of the CDR3: TGCGCCAGCAGCCGGGACGGTGCTAACTATGGCTACACCTTC. Its translation: CASSRDGANYGYTF.

The rearrangement uses TRBV6-5 and TRBJ1-1, with a weak D call TRBD1 (6 bases). Germline CDR1 MNHEY, CDR2 SVGAGI. The length of the CDR3 is 12 residues. V was pared by 7 bases and J by 11 bases, with 17 bases between. The CDR3 protein is CASIKGGGSAFF. The CDR3 coding sequence is TGTGCCAGCATCAAAGGGGGGGGTTCGGCTTTCTTT.

The chain has TRBV10-3 and TRBJ1-1; TRBD1 matches 7 bases. V dropped 5 bases and J dropped 0; count of bases not matched to a gene: 12. Germline-derived CDR1 and CDR2 are ENHRY and SYGVKD. The CDR3 is made up of 17 amino acids. The CDR3 loop is CAISYSYRTGLNTEAFF. The CDR3 region has the DNA TGTGCCATCAGTTATTCGTACCGGACAGGACTGAACACTGAAGCTTTCTTT.

The chain combines TRBV7-8 with TRBJ2-3, with D uncertain. This CDR3 is built from 14 residues. The V gene lost 4 bases and the J gene lost 0 bases, with 8 bases spanning the gap. Germline V CDR1 and CDR2: SGHVS, FQNEAQ. The CDR3 protein is CASSWLGSTDTQYF. CDR3 in DNA: TGTGCCAGCAGCTGGCTAGGCAGCACAGATACGCAGTATTTT.

The CDR3 region is CASSYSLTSYEQYF. CDR3 DNA sequence: TGTGCCAGCAGTTACTCGCTCACATCCTACGAGCAGTACTTC. This chain joins TRBV6-5 and TRBJ2-7, with unresolved D. Germline-derived CDR1 and CDR2 are MNHEY and SVGAGI. Between the trimmed V and J ends, which lost 0 bases and 1 base, there was a span of 7 bases. The CDR3 has 14 residues.

The V call is TRBV6-1, the J call TRBJ2-1; 11 bases align to TRBD1. The J segment lost 6 bases and the V segment lost 2 bases, leaving 3 bases of the junction unmatched. Germline CDR1 reads MNHNS; CDR2 reads SASEGT. The CDR3 is 15 residues long. The CDR3 DNA sequence: TGTGCCAGCAGTGAAATCGGGACAGGGGGCAATGAGCAGTTCTTC. Translating gives CASSEIGTGGNEQFF.

This chain links TRBV4-2 with TRBJ1-2; 10 positions agree with TRBD1. The CDR3 loop spans 15 amino acids. V lost 3 bases to trimming and J lost 3 bases; unmatched junction nucleotides: 4. Germline loops: CDR1 LGHNA, CDR2 YNFKEQ. CDR3 amino acids: CASSQEGTGDYGYTF. The CDR3 DNA reads TGTGCCAGCAGCCAGGAGGGGACAGGGGACTATGGCTACACCTTC.

V gene TRBV14 combines with J gene TRBJ1-5, with TRBD1 as a possible D gene (5 bases). Germline assignment: CDR1 SGHDN and CDR2 FVKESK. V shed 3 bases and J shed 6 bases, with 18 bases lying between them. CDR3 length: 16 residues. The CDR3 spells CASSQDRDPPGQPQHF. The CDR3 nucleotides are TGTGCCAGCAGCCAGGACCGGGACCCCCCTGGTCAGCCCCAGCATTTT.

This chain links TRBV6-1 with TRBJ1-6, with a weak D call TRBD1 (5 bases). CDR3 length: 15 amino acids. In germline, CDR1 is MNHNS, CDR2 SASEGT. Deletions cut 2 bases from V and 9 bases from J, with 14 bases between. The CDR3 loop is CASSERDGSGSPLHF. CDR3 bases: TGTGCCAGCAGTGAAAGGGACGGTAGTGGTTCACCCCTCCACTTT.

The chain couples TRBV11-2 to TRBJ2-1, with 7 bases that match TRBD2. The germline V gene has CDR1 SGHAT and CDR2 FQNNGV. CDR3 size: 13 residues. With 7 bases clipped from V and 4 bases from J, the junction kept 4 bases outside the gene matches. This chain's CDR3 is CASNQAGYNEQFF. The DNA for the CDR3 is TGTGCCAGCAATCAAGCGGGGTACAATGAGCAGTTCTTC.

The genes are TRBV28 and TRBJ1-5, with 7 bases matching TRBD1. Losses at the gene ends were 5 bases for V and 2 bases for J; bases not matched to a gene: 6. The V gene's germline CDR1 is MDHEN and CDR2 SYDVKM. The CDR3 loop spans 15 amino acids. The CDR3 bases are TGTGCCAGCAGTCTTCCCCAGGGGGGCAATCAGCCCCAGCATTTT. This translates into CASSLPQGGNQPQHF. The whole variable domain, filled in from reference TRBV28 and TRBJ1-5, reads DVKVTQSSRYLVKRTGEKVFLECVQDMDHENMFWYRQDPGLGLRLIYFSYDVKMKEKGDIPEGYSVSREKKERFSLILESASTNQTSMYLCASSLPQGGNQPQHFGDGTRLSIL.

The chain joins TRBV28 to TRBJ2-7, with TRBD1 identical over 10 bases. The CDR3 is made up of 15 amino acids. The germline CDR1 and CDR2 sequences are MDHEN and SYDVKM. J was trimmed by 0 bases and V by 4 bases; bases with no gene match: 3. CDR3 residues: CASSSRTGGSYEQYF. Here the CDR3 DNA reads TGTGCCAGCAGTTCCAGGACAGGGGGCTCCTACGAGCAGTACTTC.

The DNA of the CDR3 is TGTGCCAGCAGCTTGGGAGCGGGGAGCTTTAGCAATTCACCCCTCCACTTT. This sequence encodes CASSLGAGSFSNSPLHF. The chain employs TRBV5-6 and TRBJ1-6; D is ambiguous. CDR3 size: 17 residues. Germline CDR1 is SGHDT and CDR2 is YYEEEE. With 0 bases removed from V and 7 bases from J, the gap between germline ends came to 17 bases.

This clone has a single count. The rearrangement links TRBV7-9 to TRBJ2-5, with 7 bases that match TRBD2. V was clipped by 3 bases and J by 2 bases; unmatched bases: 6. CDR3 length: 15 amino acids. CDR1 is SEHNR, CDR2 FQNEAQ, per germline (reference sequence). The CDR3 is CASSFGAGGQETQYF. The CDR3 DNA sequence: TGTGCCAGCAGCTTCGGTGCCGGGGGGCAAGAGACCCAGTACTTC.

This rearrangement joins TRBV9 to TRBJ2-5; 11 bases align to TRBD2. The V and J ends lost 0 bases and 4 bases, in that order; junction bases with no gene match: 2. Germline V gene lookup returns CDR1 SGDLS and CDR2 YYNGEE. The CDR3 length is 15 residues. This CDR3 is CASSVGLAGGETQYF. CDR3 nucleotide sequence: TGTGCCAGCAGCGTAGGGCTAGCGGGGGGAGAGACCCAGTACTTC.

The chain joins TRBV18 to TRBJ2-6; tentatively, D is TRBD1 (6 bases). The CDR3 is 16 residues long. Looked up from germline, CDR1 is KGHSH and CDR2 is LQKENI. The V end was cut by 1 base, the J end by 2 bases, with 9 bases between. This CDR3 is CASSPLYRAGANVLTF. The CDR3 bases are TGTGCCAGCTCACCACTATACAGGGCTGGGGCCAACGTCCTGACTTTC.

The chain joins TRBV15 to TRBJ2-3; tentatively, D is TRBD2 (6 bases). The V end lost 1 base, the J end lost 2 bases, and 13 bases lay between the germline ends. The CDR3 has 16 amino acids. Germline CDR1 is LNHNV and CDR2 is YYDKDF (reference sequence). The CDR3 here is CATSRAGTGNTDTQYF. In DNA, the CDR3 is TGTGCCACCAGCAGAGCGGGGACTGGTAACACAGATACGCAGTATTTT. Drawing the rest from reference TRBV15 and TRBJ2-3, the complete variable domain is DAMVIQNPRYQVTQFGKPVTLSCSQTLNHNVMYWYQQKSSQAPKLLFHYYDKDFNNEADTPDNFQSRRPNTSFCFLDIRSPGLGDTAMYLCATSRAGTGNTDTQYFGPGTRLTVL.

The chain carries TRBV7-2 and TRBJ2-7; D ambiguous. Germline CDR1 is SGHTA and CDR2 is FQGNSA. The ends were cut back, 0 bases at V and 3 bases at J, with 6 bases in the middle. This CDR3 comprises 13 residues. This chain's CDR3 is CASSLALNYEQYF. DNA for the CDR3: TGTGCCAGCAGCTTAGCGCTTAACTACGAGCAGTACTTC.

CDR3 sequence (DNA): TGTGCCAGCGGTCCCCTTCAAGCGGGCACAGATACGCAGTATTTT. Translated, it gives CASGPLQAGTDTQYF. This chain joins TRBV2 and TRBJ2-3, with D maybe TRBD2 (5 bases). This CDR3 is built from 15 residues. V lost 8 bases and J lost 1, with 16 bases in between. The germline V gene encodes CDR1 SNHLY and CDR2 FYNNEI.

As to this clone: At the DNA level, this CDR3 is encoded by other sequences in the same sample as well. V usage is TRBV18 and J usage is TRBJ2-7; D might be TRBD1 or TRBD2, each matching 6 bases. CDR1 is KGHSH and CDR2 is LQKENI in the germline V gene. This CDR3 region has 14 residues. V lost 2 bases to trimming and J lost 0 bases, with 8 bases between them. CDR3 region: CASSPGGGSYEQYF. CDR3 bases: TGTGCCAGCTCACCAGGAGGGGGCTCCTACGAGCAGTACTTC.

The V call is TRBV6-4, the J call TRBJ1-1; D gene unclear. Trimming removed 4 bases at V and 2 bases at J, with 11 bases between. Germline V CDR1 and CDR2: MRHNA, SNTAGT. CDR3 size: 14 residues. In DNA, the CDR3 is TGTGCCAGCAGTGTGAATCAGCCTAACACTGAAGCTTTCTTT. This gives the protein CASSVNQPNTEAFF.